This T cell receptor beta chain was identified in a study of shared clonotypes between healthy human individuals. Study overall: With ages of 18 to 49, the donors were a couple of women and a few men. Per donor, three plates held CD4 naive cells, three held CD4 memory, two held CD8 naive and one held CD8 memory. Whole-study findings and limits: In a handful of donors, around 5% of naive CD4 clonotypes appeared in common. Non-shared clonotypes were found to have lower generation probabilities than the clonotypes that were shared by all four of the sorted-subset donors.

Assay: immunoSEQ multiplex PCR; the TCRdb copy retains only in-frame clones and omits some. The repertoire has fewer than 150,000 clones, more than 65% of them found once; the top ten carry around 23%. This CDR3 contains 17 residues. CDR1 and CDR2 from the germline V gene are MGHDK and SYGVNS. This clone was observed a few times. Its specificity is unknown. This receptor was taken from a young woman in good health. The rearrangement uses TRBV25-1 and TRBJ2-5; a weak D match, TRBD1 (6 bases). The J call is uncertain, as TRBJ2-7 better fits the DNA end. The sample taken for sequencing was memory CD8+ T cells sorted from blood. This sample's subset: CD45RO+ cells pooled with CCR7-negative TemRA cells. The CDR3 sequence: CASSETSGAGTRYEQYF. The CDR3 DNA is TGTGCCAGCAGTGAAACCTCTGGAGCCGGGACACGTTACGAGCAGTACTTC.